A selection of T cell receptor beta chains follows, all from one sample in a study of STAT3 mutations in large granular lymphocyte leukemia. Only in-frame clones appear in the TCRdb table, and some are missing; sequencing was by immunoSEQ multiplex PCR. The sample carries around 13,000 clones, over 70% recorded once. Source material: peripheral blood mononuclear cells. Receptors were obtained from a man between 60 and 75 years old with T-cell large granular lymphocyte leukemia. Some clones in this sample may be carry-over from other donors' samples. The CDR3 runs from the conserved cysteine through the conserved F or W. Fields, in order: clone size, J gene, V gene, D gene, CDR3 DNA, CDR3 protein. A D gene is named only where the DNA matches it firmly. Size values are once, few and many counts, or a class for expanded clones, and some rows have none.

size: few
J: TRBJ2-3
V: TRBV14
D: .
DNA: TGTGCCAGCAGCCTAGGGGGGCGCGGGACAGATACGCAGTATTTT
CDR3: CASSLGGRGTDTQYF

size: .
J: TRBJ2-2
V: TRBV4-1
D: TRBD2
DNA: TGCGCCAGCAGCCAAGATCGGGAGGCGGACCTGTTTTTT
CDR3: CASSQDREADLFF

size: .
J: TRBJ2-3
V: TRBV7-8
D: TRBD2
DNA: TGTGCCAGCAGCACGCTAGGCGGGAGGAAGTCAGATACGCAGTATTTT
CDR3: CASSTLGGRKSDTQYF

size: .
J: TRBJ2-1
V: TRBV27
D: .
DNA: TGTGCCAGCAGTTTATTGGTTAACAATGAGCAGTTCTTC
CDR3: CASSLLVNNEQFF

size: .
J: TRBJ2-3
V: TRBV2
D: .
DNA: TGTGCCAGCAGAAAAGATCCCAGCACAGATACGCAGTATTTT
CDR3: CASRKDPSTDTQYF

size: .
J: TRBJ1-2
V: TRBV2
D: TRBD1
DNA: TGTGCCAGCGGTTACGGACAGGGGGATGGCTACACCTTC
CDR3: CASGYGQGDGYTF

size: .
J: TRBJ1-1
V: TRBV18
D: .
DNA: TGTGCCAGCCATACGCACAGCCAGAACACTGAAGCTTTCTTT
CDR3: CASHTHSQNTEAFF

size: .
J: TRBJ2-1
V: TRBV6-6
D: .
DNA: TGTGCCAGCGAGGCAGCTTACAATGAGCAGTTCTTC
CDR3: CASEAAYNEQFF

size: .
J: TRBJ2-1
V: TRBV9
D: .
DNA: TGTGCCAGCAGCGTAGAAGGAACTCCCTCCTACAATGAGCAGTTCTTC
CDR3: CASSVEGTPSYNEQFF

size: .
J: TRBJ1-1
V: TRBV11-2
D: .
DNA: TGTGCCAGCAGCCCATCTGGGGGTGTGAACACTGAAGCTTTCTTT
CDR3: CASSPSGGVNTEAFF

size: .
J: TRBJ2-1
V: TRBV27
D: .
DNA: TGTGCCAGCGCCTCTCGGGTCGTCAGAGCTAATGAGCAGTTCTTC
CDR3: CASASRVVRANEQFF

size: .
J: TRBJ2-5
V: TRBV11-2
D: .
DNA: TGTGCCAGCAGTTCGGGGGAGACCCAGTACTTC
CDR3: CASSSGETQYF

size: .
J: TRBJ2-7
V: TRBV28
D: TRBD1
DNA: TGTGCCAGCAGTAGACAGGGATCCCTTTACGAGCAGTACTTC
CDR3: CASSRQGSLYEQYF

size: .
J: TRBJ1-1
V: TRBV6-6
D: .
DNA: TGTGCCAGCAGTTACCAGTCGTCTGAAGCTTTCTTT
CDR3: CASSYQSSEAFF

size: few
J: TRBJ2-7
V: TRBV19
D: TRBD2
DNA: TGTGCCAGTAGTCGAGGGGGGCGGGAGGGCTCCTACGAGCAGTACTTC
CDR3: CASSRGGREGSYEQYF

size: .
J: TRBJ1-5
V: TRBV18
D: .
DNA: TGTGCCAGCTCACACAGGGAAACGAGCAATCAGCCCCAGCATTTT
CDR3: CASSHRETSNQPQHF

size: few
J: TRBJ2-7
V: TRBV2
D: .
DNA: TGTGCCAGCAGTGAAGCGCGAGGGCCAGTGGAGCAGTACTTC
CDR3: CASSEARGPVEQYF

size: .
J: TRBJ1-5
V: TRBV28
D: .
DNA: TGTGCCAGCACCGACCCTTGGGGTCTCAATCAGCCCCAGCATTTT
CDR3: CASTDPWGLNQPQHF

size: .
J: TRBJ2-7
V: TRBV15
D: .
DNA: TGTGCCACCAGCAGAGTGAGGGACCCCTACGAGCAGTACTTC
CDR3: CATSRVRDPYEQYF

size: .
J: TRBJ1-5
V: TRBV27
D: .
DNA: TGTGCCAGCAGTTTAACCGGTCAGCCCCAGCATTTT
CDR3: CASSLTGQPQHF

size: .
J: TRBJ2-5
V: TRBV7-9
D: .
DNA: TGTGCCAGCAGCCTGCAGGGATCAGAGACCCAGTACTTC
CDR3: CASSLQGSETQYF

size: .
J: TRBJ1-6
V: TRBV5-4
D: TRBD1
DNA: TGTGCCAGCAGCGCCGGACAGGTCTTTAATTCACCCCTCCACTTT
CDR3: CASSAGQVFNSPLHF

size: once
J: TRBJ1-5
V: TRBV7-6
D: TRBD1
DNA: TGTGCCAGCAGCTTAGGACAGGGTAGCAATCAGCCCCAGCATTTT
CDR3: CASSLGQGSNQPQHF

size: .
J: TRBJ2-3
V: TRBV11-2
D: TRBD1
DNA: TGTGCCAGCAGCTTAGGAAGCCTTGGGACAGGGTCAGCAGATACGCAGTATTTT
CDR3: CASSLGSLGTGSADTQYF

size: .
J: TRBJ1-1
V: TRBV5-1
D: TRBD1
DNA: TGCGCCAGCAGCCCAAGGACAGGGCCCGACACTGAAGCTTTCTTT
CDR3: CASSPRTGPDTEAFF

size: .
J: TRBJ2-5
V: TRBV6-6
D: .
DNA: TGTGCCAGCAGTTACGGCCGGGTAGAGACCCAGTACTTC
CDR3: CASSYGRVETQYF

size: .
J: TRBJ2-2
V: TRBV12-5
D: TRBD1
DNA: TGTGCTAGTGGGTACCGGGACAGGAAGAACACCGGGGAGCTGTTTTTT
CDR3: CASGYRDRKNTGELFF

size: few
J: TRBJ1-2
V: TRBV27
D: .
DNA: TGTGCCAGCAGACAATGGGTGAGCTACGGCTATGGCTACACCTTC
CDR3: CASRQWVSYGYGYTF

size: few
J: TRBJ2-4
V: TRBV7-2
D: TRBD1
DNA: TGTGCCAGCAGCAAGGGGGAGACAGGGGCCCGCAAAAACATTCAGTACTTC
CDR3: CASSKGETGARKNIQYF

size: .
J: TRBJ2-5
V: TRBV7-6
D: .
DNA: TGTGCCAGCAGCTTTCGGGGGGCTGGGGAGACCCAGTACTTC
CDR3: CASSFRGAGETQYF

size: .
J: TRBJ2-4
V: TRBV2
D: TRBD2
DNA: TGTGCCAGCAGTGGGCTAGCGGGGGGGGTAGCCAAAAACATTCAGTACTTC
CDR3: CASSGLAGGVAKNIQYF

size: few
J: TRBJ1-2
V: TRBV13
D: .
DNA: TGTGCCAGCAGCCGGGCCTATTTAAACTATGGCTACACCTTC
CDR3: CASSRAYLNYGYTF

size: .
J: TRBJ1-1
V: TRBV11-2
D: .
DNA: TGTGCCAGCAGCTCGCAGATGAACACTGAAGCTTTCTTT
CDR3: CASSSQMNTEAFF

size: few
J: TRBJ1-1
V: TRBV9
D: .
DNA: TGTGCCAGCAGCACTGGGACATTTAACACTGAAGCTTTCTTT
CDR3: CASSTGTFNTEAFF

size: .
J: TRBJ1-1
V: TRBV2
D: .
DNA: TGTGCCAGCAGTGAAGCCAGGACTGAAGCTTTCTTT
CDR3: CASSEARTEAFF

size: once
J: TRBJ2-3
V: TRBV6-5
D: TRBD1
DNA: TGTGCCAGCAGTTACTTCACAGGGGCCCGCACAGATACGCAGTATTTT
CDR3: CASSYFTGARTDTQYF

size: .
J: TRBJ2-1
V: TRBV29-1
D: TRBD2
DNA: TGCAGCGTGGGACTAGCGGGACGTGGGTTCTTC
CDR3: CSVGLAGRGFF

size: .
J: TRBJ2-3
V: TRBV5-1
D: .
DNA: TGCGCCAGCAGCTCCTCAGGGCCGGGGCCCACAGATACGCAGTATTTT
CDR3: CASSSSGPGPTDTQYF

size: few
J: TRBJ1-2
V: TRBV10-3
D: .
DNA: TGTGCCATCAGTGCAGCGCTCAACTATGGCTACACCTTC
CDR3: CAISAALNYGYTF

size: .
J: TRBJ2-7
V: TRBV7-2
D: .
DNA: TGTGCCAGCGCCCCAGGCTCCGCTTCCTACGAGCAGTACTTC
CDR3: CASAPGSASYEQYF

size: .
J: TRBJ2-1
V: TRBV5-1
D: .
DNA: TGCGCCAGCAGTATCAGAACCAATGAGCAGTTCTTC
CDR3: CASSIRTNEQFF

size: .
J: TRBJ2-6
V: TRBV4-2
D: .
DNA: TGTGCCAGCAGCCAAGATGGGAACTCTGGGGCCAACGTCCTGACTTTC
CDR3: CASSQDGNSGANVLTF

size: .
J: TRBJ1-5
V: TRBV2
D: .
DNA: TGTGCCAGCAGCGCCCAGGGTGGCGACAATCAGCCCCAGCATTTT
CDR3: CASSAQGGDNQPQHF